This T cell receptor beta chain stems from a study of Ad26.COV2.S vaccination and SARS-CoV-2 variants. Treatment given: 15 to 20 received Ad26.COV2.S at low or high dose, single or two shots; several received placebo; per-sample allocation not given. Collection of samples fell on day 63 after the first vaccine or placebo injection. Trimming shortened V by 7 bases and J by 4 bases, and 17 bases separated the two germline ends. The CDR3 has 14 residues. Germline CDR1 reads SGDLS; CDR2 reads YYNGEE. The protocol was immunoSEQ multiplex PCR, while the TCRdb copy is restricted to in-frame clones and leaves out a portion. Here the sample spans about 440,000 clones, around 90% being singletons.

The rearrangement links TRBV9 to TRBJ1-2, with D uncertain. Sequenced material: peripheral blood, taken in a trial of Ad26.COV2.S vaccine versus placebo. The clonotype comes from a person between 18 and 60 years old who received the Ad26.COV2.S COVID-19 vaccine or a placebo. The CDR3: CASGNPARPYGYTF. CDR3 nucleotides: TGTGCCAGCGGCAACCCAGCGAGACCCTATGGCTACACCTTC.